The 9 T cell receptor beta chains below were found in one sample sequenced in a study of T cells in Graves' hyperthyroidism and ophthalmopathy. Amplification of TCR beta CDR3 regions was performed using RNA transcripts as template. A first-round RT-PCR of the TCR CDR3 used the HTBI primer set. One entry per CDR3 protein results from TCRdb running MiXCR on the multiplex PCR reads. The sample carries 550,000 to 600,000 distinct CDR3 sequences, about a sixth recorded once. The sequenced sample was blood. The origin of the receptors is a woman aged 18-29 years with Graves' hyperthyroidism.

This clonotype was seen at least ten times. V usage is TRBV20-1 and J usage is TRBJ1-5; unclear D gene. Deletions cut 0 bases from V and 4 bases from J, with 13 bases between. Germline values: CDR1 DFQATT, CDR2 SNEGSKA (reference sequence). CDR3 length: 15 amino acids. This CDR3 reads CSARDGWSANQPQHF. The CDR3 DNA follows: TGCAGTGCTAGAGATGGATGGTCCGCTAATCAGCCCCAGCATTTT.

Only a few counts were recorded for this clonotype. This chain joins TRBV7-9 and TRBJ1-1, with a weak D call TRBD1 (6 bases). The CDR3 totals 15 residues. Germline V gene sequence: CDR1 SEHNR, CDR2 FQNEAQ (reference sequence). Trimming shortened V by 5 bases and J by 2 bases, and 15 bases separated the two germline ends. The CDR3 here is CASSLSRGLNTEAFF. For the CDR3, the DNA is TGTGCCAGCAGCCTCTCACGGGGGCTCAACACTGAAGCTTTCTTT.

This chain connects TRBV10-3 to TRBJ2-3, with no clear D. The V gene's germline CDR1 is ENHRY and CDR2 SYGVKD. The CDR3 extends over 15 amino acids. V lost 0 bases and J lost 10, with 17 bases in between. The CDR3: CAISESVSARVPQYF. The CDR3 DNA sequence: TGTGCCATCAGTGAGTCGGTTTCTGCCCGGGTGCCGCAGTATTTT.

In this sample, this clonotype turned up many times. This chain uses TRBV2 with TRBJ1-5; D gene ambiguous. This CDR3 contains 16 residues. Trimming shortened V by 2 bases and J by 3 bases, and 14 bases separated the two germline ends. CDR1 and CDR2 (germline): SNHLY, FYNNEI. The CDR3 sequence: CASSEYGLALNQPQHF. CDR3 in DNA: TGTGCCAGCAGTGAATACGGGCTCGCTCTCAATCAGCCCCAGCATTTT.

This clonotype was observed at least ten times. This chain links TRBV6-5 with TRBJ2-5; 7 nucleotides match TRBD2. The germline V gene has CDR1 MNHEY and CDR2 SVGAGI. The CDR3 loop spans 16 amino acids. V was pared by 1 base and J by 1 base, with 6 bases of the junction left unmatched. The CDR3 region has the DNA TGTGCCAGCAGTTACTGGGGGGGTGGGATCCAAGAGACCCAGTACTTC. Its protein product is CASSYWGGGIQETQYF.

In the case of this clonotype: Just one base apart from a much larger clone, this may be a read error. The chain has TRBV24-1 and TRBJ2-3; 10 bases align to TRBD2. Germline V gives CDR1 KGHDR, CDR2 SFDVKD. This CDR3 comprises 15 residues. The CDR3 DNA follows: TGTGCCACCAGCCGGACTAGCGGAAGCACAGGTACGCAGTATTTT. It translates to CATSRTSGSTGTQYF.

This clonotype appeared many times. This rearrangement joins TRBV20-1 to TRBJ2-1; D is undetermined. Germline V lookup: CDR1 DFQATT, CDR2 SNEGSKA (reference sequence). V was cut by 2 bases and J by 0 bases, with 2 bases left in between. The CDR3 spans 12 residues. CDR3 nucleotides: TGCAGTGCTAGACCCTCCTACAATGAGCAGTTCTTC. It specifies CSARPSYNEQFF.

V is TRBV13 and J is TRBJ1-1, with TRBD1 as a possible D gene (5 bases). CDR1 and CDR2 (germline): PRHDT, FYEKMQ (reference sequence). The CDR3 contains 15 residues. The V gene lost 0 bases and the J gene lost 4 bases, with 12 bases spanning the gap. The CDR3 spells CASSLGGAGATEAFF. CDR3 DNA: TGTGCCAGCAGCTTAGGTGGGGCGGGAGCCACTGAAGCTTTCTTT.

This clonotype was seen only a few times. V and J are TRBV11-2 and TRBJ1-6; a weak D match, TRBD1 (5 bases). The CDR3 loop spans 13 amino acids. With 5 bases removed from V and 14 bases from J, the gap between germline ends came to 16 bases. The V gene's germline CDR1 is SGHAT and CDR2 FQNNGV. DNA for the CDR3: TGTGCCAGCAGCGGCCAGAAGGGGCTCACCCTCCACTTT. It codes for CASSGQKGLTLHF.